The 10 T cell receptor beta chains below were found in one sample sequenced in a study of blood T cell repertoires in COVID-19. Assay: immunoSEQ multiplex PCR; the TCRdb copy retains only in-frame clones and omits some. The profile shows some 140,000 clones, 87% of them singletons. The specimen sequenced was peripheral blood. All receptors come from a man aged 50 or older with active COVID-19.

The chain carries TRBV4-1 and TRBJ1-4; unclear D gene. This CDR3 contains 14 residues. The germline V and J ends were trimmed by 1 base and 10 bases, with 13 bases remaining between them. The germline V gene has CDR1 MGHRA and CDR2 YSYEKL. The CDR3 spells CASSQVEVRGKLFF. The DNA of the CDR3 is TGCGCCAGCAGCCAAGTGGAAGTACGAGGAAAACTGTTTTTT.

The chain has TRBV18 and TRBJ2-7; the D gene is possibly TRBD2 (5 bases). CDR3 length: 15 amino acids. Trimming took off 3 bases at V and 6 bases at J, with 18 bases between the two ends. Germline CDR1 and CDR2: KGHSH and LQKENI. In nucleotides, the CDR3 is TGTGCCAGCTCACCTCCGACTCCTCGGGGAAGCGAGCAGTACTTC. This encodes CASSPPTPRGSEQYF.

V and J are TRBV5-1 and TRBJ1-6; a possible D gene is TRBD1 (5 bases). V was trimmed by 6 bases and J by 8 bases, leaving 12 bases between them. The CDR3 consists of 13 residues. Germline V gives CDR1 SGHRS, CDR2 YFSETQ. Here the CDR3 reads CASTSRADSPLHF. The CDR3, as DNA: TGCGCCAGCACCTCCAGGGCTGATTCACCCCTCCACTTT. The whole variable domain, remainder taken from reference TRBV5-1 and TRBJ1-6, is KAGVTQTPRYLIKTRGQQVTLSCSPISGHRSVSWYQQTPGQGLQFLFEYFSETQRNKGNFPGRFSGRQFSNSRSEMNVSTLELGDSALYLCASTSRADSPLHFGNGTRLTVT.

The chain joins TRBV29-1 to TRBJ2-7, with 10 nucleotides matching TRBD1. This CDR3 is 16 amino acids long. V gave up 0 bases and J gave up 4 bases; unmatched junction bases: 9. The germline gives CDR1 SQVTM, CDR2 ANQGSEA. The CDR3, as DNA: TGCAGCGTTGAAGATAGAAGGGGACAGGGGTCTTACGAGCAGTACTTC. Protein: CSVEDRRGQGSYEQYF.

The rearrangement uses TRBV6-2 or TRBV6-3 and TRBJ1-2; D might be TRBD1 (5 bases). This CDR3 contains 12 residues. Germline V gene lookup returns CDR1 MNHEY and CDR2 SVGEGT. V gave up 2 bases and J gave up 8 bases, with 9 bases separating them. The DNA for the CDR3 is TGTGCCAGCAGTTACAAGAACAGGGGCTACACCTTC. This sequence encodes CASSYKNRGYTF.

The chain has TRBV29-1 and TRBJ2-3; TRBD1 might be the D (6 bases). CDR3 size: 16 residues. Germline V CDR1 and CDR2: SQVTM, ANQGSEA. V lost 3 bases and J lost 2, with 18 bases in between. The CDR3, as DNA: TGCAGCGTTGAGACCGGGACAACCCCCTCCACAGATACGCAGTATTTT. It encodes CSVETGTTPSTDTQYF.

This rearrangement joins TRBV6-5 to TRBJ1-2; 7 positions agree with TRBD1. CDR1 is MNHEY and CDR2 is SVGAGI in the germline V gene. This CDR3 is 11 amino acids long. Trimming at V came to 5 bases and at J to 7 bases, leaving 1 base not matched to a gene. The DNA of the CDR3 is TGTGCCAGCAGTAACAGGGGTGGCTACACCTTC. Its protein is CASSNRGGYTF.

V usage is TRBV5-5 and J usage is TRBJ1-3; D not certain. CDR3 length: 16 residues. Germline-derived CDR1 and CDR2 are SGHKS and YYEKEE (reference sequence). V shed 4 bases and J shed 7 bases, with 21 bases lying between them. CDR3 residues: CASSLKVGGNVNTIYF. In DNA form, the CDR3 reads TGTGCCAGCAGCCTTAAAGTTGGAGGGAATGTTAACACCATATATTTT.

The V gene is TRBV4-1, the J gene TRBJ1-4, with TRBD1 identical over 8 bases. Germline trimming cut 1 base from V and 7 bases from J; bases unmatched to any gene: 5. This CDR3 has 15 residues. The germline V gene has CDR1 MGHRA and CDR2 YSYEKL. In DNA form, the CDR3 reads TGCGCCAGCAGCCAAGTCGACAGGGGTGGTGAAAAACTGTTTTTT. This encodes CASSQVDRGGEKLFF.

The chain links TRBV19 to TRBJ2-3, with 7 bases fitting TRBD1. The V and J ends lost 6 bases and 3 bases, in that order; junction bases with no gene match: 15. This CDR3 comprises 17 residues. Germline CDR1 reads LNHDA; CDR2 reads SQIVND (reference sequence). CDR3: CASSLSSTGLGTDTQYF. The CDR3 DNA follows: TGTGCCAGTAGCTTATCCTCGACAGGGTTAGGGACAGATACGCAGTATTTT.